This is a list of T cell receptor beta chains from one sample in a study of response to subunit inactivated influenza vaccine. One entry per CDR3 protein, called by TCRdb with MiXCR from the RT-PCR reads. The sample consists of around 850,000 distinct CDR3 sequences, about a fifth of them appearing once. The specimen was PBMCs from blood, collected 5 days after vaccination. The receptors originated from a man aged 50 to 60 who received an inactivated influenza vaccine. Each CDR3 is given without its conserved first and last residue. Part of the rows lack a size; the others show once, few, many or a class for expanded clones.

>NA|TRBV28
ASSLIAPDRAKNIQY
>few|TRBV6-1
ASSTDPGQGAKTQY
>many|TRBV12-3/TRBV12-4
ASSLTSGSFNEQF
>NA|TRBV24-1
ATSDQGTQTGEQY
>few|TRBV4-2
ASSHPERETFPGANVLT
>few|TRBV6-5
ASSYTRQGERYGYT
>NA|TRBV20-1
SARDGGERGTDTQY
>NA|TRBV7-2
ASSLTVERSLTGELF
>NA|TRBV7-8
ASSSGPYYGYT
>few|TRBV10-3
AISSRYSPSGANVLT
>NA|TRBV7-9
ASSPLWQGGVHEQF
>NA|TRBV20-1
SAPWGPGGYGYT
>NA|TRBV10-3
AIKQQGNTGELF
>few|TRBV4-3
ASSQDIRQGSYEQY
>NA|TRBV5-5
ASSWGQVNQPQH
>few|TRBV12-3/TRBV12-4
ASSFRLAGGLETQY
>NA|TRBV18
ASSRAGWNTEAF
>few|TRBV5-5
ASSLLAGGLQETQY
>few|TRBV12-3/TRBV12-4
ASSEGQQETQY
>few|TRBV27
ASSYRDRSSYEQY
>NA|TRBV25-1
ASSGTPGQGANEQF
>NA|TRBV27
ASSHYPFTSTDTQY
>NA|TRBV12-3/TRBV12-4
ASSPQGAFYGYT
>NA|TRBV20-1
SAREGWNTEAF
>once|TRBV12-3/TRBV12-4
ASIQDRGGTDTQY
>NA|TRBV5-1
ASTPGQKNTEAF
>once|TRBV5-6
ASSLQVVYTQY
>NA|TRBV5-6
ASSGTGQGTGELF
>NA|TRBV2
ATRGLAYTEYNEQF
>NA|TRBV28
ASSGQGQGNTIY
>few|TRBV24-1
ATSDFKGETQY
>NA|TRBV19
ASSIDNSRTYEQY
>NA|TRBV7-2
ASTLSGGFSTDTQY
>NA|TRBV10-2
ASRSPSRLETQY
>NA|TRBV10-3
AISESSGGAFEQY
>few|TRBV6-1
ASSEYGTSLGNTIY
>NA|TRBV4-3
ASSQPNEKLF
>many|TRBV12-3/TRBV12-4
ASSATSGGSNEQF
>few|TRBV28
ASSLSKTSPNTGELF
>NA|TRBV2
ASKLDRASSTDTQY
>few|TRBV20-1
SAREAGRYRSYT
>NA|TRBV11-2
ASSPWVGPQETQY
>many|TRBV29-1
SGGGSYEQY
>once|TRBV11-2
ASNRGGTSVDTQY
>NA|TRBV15
ATSRDGARATSYNEQF
>few|TRBV7-9
ASSLLMSNTGELF